Sequencing of this T cell receptor beta chain was carried out in a study of T-cell reconstitution after alpha-beta-depleted transplantation in children. Trimming shortened V by 0 bases and J by 6 bases, and 12 bases separated the two germline ends. The CDR3 covers 14 residues. Looked up from germline, CDR1 is SGHRS and CDR2 is YFSETQ. Only a few counts were recorded for this clonotype. During its preparation, the TCRbeta library received unique molecular identifiers. A single record per CDR3 protein comes from TCRdb applying MiXCR to the PCR reads. The table records hundreds of thousands of distinct CDR3 sequences, about an eighth of them present only once.

The sequence was collected from a human donor who donated a stem cell graft to a child with Fanconi anemia. The chain has TRBV5-1 and TRBJ1-2; D remains ambiguous. The source material was PBMCs, sampled from the stem cell graft. The CDR3 DNA follows: TGCGCCAGCAGCTTGGCCGAGACATATGATGGCTACACCTTC. It translates to CASSLAETYDGYTF.